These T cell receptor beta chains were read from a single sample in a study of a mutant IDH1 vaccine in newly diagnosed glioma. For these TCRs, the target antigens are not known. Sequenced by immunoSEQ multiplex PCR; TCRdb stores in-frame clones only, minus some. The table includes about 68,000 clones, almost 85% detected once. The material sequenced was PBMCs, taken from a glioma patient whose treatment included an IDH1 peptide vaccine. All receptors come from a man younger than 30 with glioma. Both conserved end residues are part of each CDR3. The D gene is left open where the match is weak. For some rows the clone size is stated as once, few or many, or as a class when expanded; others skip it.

CDR3: CASSFSGTGGSAGGYTF; DNA: TGTGCCAGCAGCTTTTCCGGGACAGGGGGATCCGCCGGTGGCTACACCTTC; V: TRBV7-9; J: TRBJ1-2; size: -; D: TRBD1
CDR3: CASSADMISGYTF; DNA: TGTGCCAGCAGCGCTGACATGATCAGTGGCTACACCTTC; V: TRBV7-2; J: TRBJ1-2; size: -; D: -
CDR3: CASSLGLGPNQPQHF; DNA: TGTGCCAGCAGCTTAGGGCTCGGTCCAAATCAGCCCCAGCATTTT; V: TRBV7-9; J: TRBJ1-5; size: few; D: -
CDR3: CASILGGAGTGELFF; DNA: TGTGCCAGCATCCTTGGGGGGGCGGGGACCGGGGAGCTGTTTTTT; V: TRBV2; J: TRBJ2-2; size: -; D: -
CDR3: CASSLEGARSYGYTF; DNA: TGTGCCAGCAGCTTGGAGGGGGCTCGCTCTTATGGCTACACCTTC; V: TRBV5-4; J: TRBJ1-2; size: -; D: TRBD1
CDR3: CASSGHSGGHSREQYF; DNA: TGTGCCAGCAGTGGACATAGCGGGGGGCACTCTCGCGAGCAGTACTTC; V: TRBV6-1; J: TRBJ2-7; size: -; D: TRBD2
CDR3: CASSHAGGGYEQYF; DNA: TGCGCCAGCAGCCACGCGGGGGGCGGATACGAGCAGTACTTC; V: TRBV4-3; J: TRBJ2-7; size: -; D: TRBD2
CDR3: CASSLGGLAEAFF; DNA: TGTGCCAGCAGCTTGGGCGGTCTAGCTGAAGCTTTCTTT; V: TRBV5-5; J: TRBJ1-1; size: -; D: -
CDR3: CSASSGNIQYF; DNA: TGCAGCGCTAGTTCAGGAAACATTCAGTACTTC; V: TRBV29-1; J: TRBJ2-4; size: -; D: -
CDR3: CASSALVAGSGRWNEQYF; DNA: TGTGCCAGCAGCGCATTAGTCGCGGGTAGCGGGAGGTGGAACGAGCAGTACTTC; V: TRBV7-2; J: TRBJ2-7; size: once; D: TRBD2
CDR3: CASSGDRGREIGAFF; DNA: TGTGCCAGCAGCGGAGACAGGGGGCGCGAGATTGGAGCTTTCTTT; V: TRBV5-6; J: TRBJ1-1; size: few; D: TRBD1
CDR3: CASSYLAGDYGYTF; DNA: TGTGCCAGCAGTTATCTCGCCGGGGACTATGGCTACACCTTC; V: TRBV6-6; J: TRBJ1-2; size: -; D: -
CDR3: CASKRGLEQYF; DNA: TGTGCCAGCAAGCGGGGCTTGGAGCAGTACTTC; V: TRBV2; J: TRBJ2-7; size: -; D: TRBD2
CDR3: CASSFLTGYGYTF; DNA: TGTGCCAGCAGTTTCTTGACAGGGTATGGCTACACCTTC; V: TRBV6-6; J: TRBJ1-2; size: -; D: TRBD1
CDR3: CSVRRTREAFF; DNA: TGCAGCGTAAGGCGGACACGTGAAGCTTTCTTT; V: TRBV29-1; J: TRBJ1-1; size: -; D: -
CDR3: CASSPGRGNTGELFF; DNA: TGTGCCAGCTCGCCTGGGAGAGGGAACACCGGGGAGCTGTTTTTT; V: TRBV18; J: TRBJ2-2; size: -; D: -
CDR3: CASSLDPGQLLYGYTF; DNA: TGTGCCAGCAGCTTAGACCCGGGACAGCTTTTGTATGGCTACACCTTC; V: TRBV7-9; J: TRBJ1-2; size: -; D: TRBD1
CDR3: CASSLAAGGDGYTF; DNA: TGCGCCAGCAGCTTGGCCGCAGGGGGCGACGGCTACACCTTC; V: TRBV5-1; J: TRBJ1-2; size: -; D: TRBD1
CDR3: CASSFRDSSYNSPLHF; DNA: TGTGCCAGCAGCTTCCGGGACAGCTCCTATAATTCACCCCTCCACTTT; V: TRBV9; J: TRBJ1-6; size: -; D: TRBD1
CDR3: CAWSGQGRYYEQYF; DNA: TGTGCCTGGAGTGGACAGGGGAGGTACTACGAGCAGTACTTC; V: TRBV30; J: TRBJ2-7; size: -; D: TRBD1
CDR3: CASSTVGDEKLFF; DNA: TGTGCCAGTAGTACCGTGGGGGATGAAAAACTGTTTTTT; V: TRBV19; J: TRBJ1-4; size: once; D: -
CDR3: CSVDSAGNLNTEAFF; DNA: TGCAGCGTTGATTCGGCAGGGAATTTGAACACTGAAGCTTTCTTT; V: TRBV29-1; J: TRBJ1-1; size: few; D: -
CDR3: CASSGTGSYEQYF; DNA: TGCGCCAGCAGCGGGACAGGCTCCTACGAGCAGTACTTC; V: TRBV5-1; J: TRBJ2-7; size: -; D: TRBD1
CDR3: CASSYRGGNYGYTF; DNA: TGTGCCAGCAGTTACAGGGGAGGTAACTATGGCTACACCTTC; V: TRBV27; J: TRBJ1-2; size: -; D: TRBD1
CDR3: CASKPGPGANVLTF; DNA: TGCGCCAGCAAACCAGGGCCTGGGGCCAACGTCCTGACTTTC; V: TRBV4-1; J: TRBJ2-6; size: -; D: -
CDR3: CATSRRTVGGETQYF; DNA: TGTGCCACCAGCCGAAGGACAGTAGGGGGAGAGACCCAGTACTTC; V: TRBV15; J: TRBJ2-5; size: -; D: -
CDR3: CANPATEAFF; DNA: TGTGCCAACCCGGCCACTGAAGCTTTCTTT; V: TRBV6-1; J: TRBJ1-1; size: medium-sized; D: -
CDR3: CASSLPHGENYGYTF; DNA: TGTGCCAGCAGCTTGCCCCATGGAGAGAACTATGGCTACACCTTC; V: TRBV5-6; J: TRBJ1-2; size: -; D: -
CDR3: CASSIPRDGNTEAFF; DNA: TGTGCCAGTAGTATACCCCGGGACGGAAACACTGAAGCTTTCTTT; V: TRBV19; J: TRBJ1-1; size: -; D: -
CDR3: CASADWELLRSYEQYF; DNA: TGTGCCAGCGCGGATTGGGAGCTGCTACGCTCCTACGAGCAGTACTTC; V: TRBV5-8; J: TRBJ2-7; size: once; D: -
CDR3: CASSIEGTYGYTF; DNA: TGTGCCAGTAGTATAGAAGGGACCTATGGCTACACCTTC; V: TRBV19; J: TRBJ1-2; size: -; D: -